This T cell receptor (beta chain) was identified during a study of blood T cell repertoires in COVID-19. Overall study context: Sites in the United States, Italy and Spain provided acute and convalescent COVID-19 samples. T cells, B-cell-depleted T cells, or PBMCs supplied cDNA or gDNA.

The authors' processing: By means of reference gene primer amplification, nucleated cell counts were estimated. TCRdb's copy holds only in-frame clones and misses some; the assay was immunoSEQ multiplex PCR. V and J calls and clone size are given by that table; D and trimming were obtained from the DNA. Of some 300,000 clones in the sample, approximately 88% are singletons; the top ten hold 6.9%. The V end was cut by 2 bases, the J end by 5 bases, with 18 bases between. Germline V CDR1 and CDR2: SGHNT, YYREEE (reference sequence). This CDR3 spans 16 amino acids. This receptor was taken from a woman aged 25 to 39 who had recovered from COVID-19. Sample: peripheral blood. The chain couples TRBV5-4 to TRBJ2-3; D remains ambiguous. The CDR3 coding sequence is TGTGCCAGCAGCTTCTCCCCCGCGCCCGAGAAAGATACGCAGTATTTT. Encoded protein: CASSFSPAPEKDTQYF.